The 16 T cell receptor beta chains below come from one sample, sequenced in a study of T cell repertoires in cytomegalovirus infection (dated by TCRdb to about 2019). Instrument on record: Illumina HiSeq 1500. The raw public reads went through TCRdb reprocessing: fastp at Q25, MiXCR clone calling, in-frame beta chains kept. One record per CDR3 amino acid sequence lists the most common genes and DNA. The sample table holds about 740,000 distinct CDR3 sequences, of which approximately 40% were seen once. 2.8% of the sample is taken by the ten largest. Sequenced: PBMCs. These receptors came from a human donor in good health (CMV status not recorded). Some clones in this sample may be carry-over from other donors' samples.

The V gene is TRBV10-3, the J gene TRBJ2-3; D is possibly TRBD2 (7 bases). The CDR3 extends over 14 amino acids. Trimming left V 8 bases short and J 5 bases short, with 17 bases between. Germline lookup yields CDR1 ENHRY and CDR2 SYGVKD. The DNA for the CDR3 is TGTGCCATCCGCTCATCTAGGGGGGGAGATACGCAGTATTTT. Encoded protein: CAIRSSRGGDTQYF.

V and J are TRBV27 and TRBJ1-1; 12 bases fit TRBD1. V gave up 6 bases and J gave up 6 bases; unmatched junction bases: 8. Germline CDR1 MNHEY, CDR2 SMNVEV (reference sequence). There are 15 residues in the CDR3. CDR3 nucleotides: TGTGCCAGCAGCGAGACCGGGACAGGGGGCTCTGAAGCTTTCTTT. This translates into CASSETGTGGSEAFF.

The rearrangement uses TRBV7-6 and TRBJ2-3; the match to TRBD2 covers 10 bases. The length of the CDR3 is 15 residues. J gave up 2 bases and V 6 bases, and 5 bases lay outside the gene matches. Germline loops: CDR1 SGHVS, CDR2 FNYEAQ. As DNA, the CDR3 is TGTGCCAGCAGTGACCTAGCGGGGGACACAGATACGCAGTATTTT. This encodes CASSDLAGDTDTQYF.

As for this clonotype: This may come from a read error, since a much larger clone is one base off. V usage is TRBV12-3 or TRBV12-4 and J usage is TRBJ2-6; tentative D call: TRBD1 (6 bases). This CDR3 spans 16 amino acids. The CDR3 sequence is CASSPGQLSGANDLTF. CDR3 bases: TGTGCCAGCAGCCCCGGACAGCTCTCTGGGGCCAACGACCTGACTTTC.

The chain carries TRBV12-3 or TRBV12-4 and TRBJ2-2; 7 nucleotides match TRBD2. V dropped 6 bases and J dropped 8; count of bases not matched to a gene: 9. The CDR3 length is 14 residues. CDR3 sequence: CASRLGLVWGELFF. Written as DNA, the CDR3 is TGTGCCAGCAGACTCGGACTAGTATGGGGGGAGCTGTTTTTT.

This clonotype was detected only a few times. The chain recombines TRBV10-3 with TRBJ2-2; D is unresolved. V was pared by 3 bases and J by 2 bases, with 7 bases between. This CDR3 is 14 amino acids long. Germline V gene lookup returns CDR1 ENHRY and CDR2 SYGVKD. The CDR3 sequence: CAISDRFNTGELFF. CDR3 sequence (DNA): TGTGCCATCAGTGACCGATTTAACACCGGGGAGCTGTTTTTT.

V usage is TRBV6-1 and J usage is TRBJ1-2, with D possibly being TRBD1 (5 bases). From germline, CDR1 is MNHNS and CDR2 SASEGT. This CDR3 contains 16 residues. V was trimmed by 6 bases and J by 5 bases, leaving 22 bases between them. The CDR3 nucleotides are TGTGCCAGCAGCCCCCGGCCAGGGTTTCCTTTATATGGCTACACCTTC. Residues: CASSPRPGFPLYGYTF.

On this clonotype itself: At one boundary the junction diverges from the germline segment, which might be a read error. The CDR3 DNA sequence: TGTGCCAGCAGCTTATATCCGGGTACGCAGGATTTT. Protein: CASSLYPGTQDF. The V call is TRBV7-2, the J call TRBJ2-3, with D unresolved. Germline CDR1 is SGHTA and CDR2 is FQGNSA. The CDR3 covers 12 residues.

This chain uses TRBV25-1 with TRBJ2-1, with a weak D call TRBD2 (6 bases). Germline V gene sequence: CDR1 MGHDK, CDR2 SYGVNS. The CDR3 runs 15 residues. With 5 bases removed from V and 8 bases from J, the gap between germline ends came to 19 bases. CDR3 amino acids: CASSSLRGGNDEQFF. The CDR3 region has the DNA TGTGCCAGCAGTTCCCTTAGGGGCGGGAACGATGAGCAGTTCTTC.

The chain is built from TRBV7-3 and TRBJ1-2, with TRBD1 matching 8 bases. The V and J ends lost 4 bases and 7 bases, in that order; junction bases with no gene match: 5. The CDR3 covers 13 residues. Germline CDR1 reads SGHTA; CDR2 reads FQGTGA. The CDR3 reads CASSSSTGAGYTF. CDR3 bases: TGTGCCAGCAGCTCCTCGACAGGGGCTGGCTACACCTTC.

This clonotype came up once. This chain connects TRBV2 to TRBJ1-5; D uncertain. The CDR3 consists of 16 residues. The germline CDR1 and CDR2 sequences are SNHLY and FYNNEI. Trimming left V 1 base short and J 5 bases short, with 15 bases between. CDR3: CASSEGGRRSYQPQHF. The CDR3 DNA follows: TGTGCCAGCAGTGAAGGTGGTCGCCGGAGTTATCAGCCCCAGCATTTT.

This clonotype was seen a handful of times. The chain uses TRBV27 and TRBJ1-2; D uncertain. Trimming took 5 bases from V and 4 from J, leaving 8 bases between them. There are 12 residues in the CDR3. Germline CDR1 and CDR2: MNHEY and SMNVEV (reference sequence). The chain's CDR3 is CASSDGPYGYTF. The CDR3 DNA follows: TGTGCCAGCAGTGACGGACCCTATGGCTACACCTTC.

This clonotype was counted at least ten times. V usage is TRBV6-1 and J usage is TRBJ2-1; weak D call: TRBD1 (5 bases). Germline V gives CDR1 MNHNS, CDR2 SASEGT. The CDR3 is 15 residues long. V was trimmed by 4 bases and J by 6 bases, leaving 16 bases between them. The CDR3 DNA reads TGTGCCAGCAGTGTCACAGGTGCGGATTTCAATGAGCAGTTCTTC. Translated: CASSVTGADFNEQFF.

The chain couples TRBV19 to TRBJ1-2; no clear D. The CDR3 has 16 residues. V was pared by 9 bases and J by 5 bases, with 25 bases between. Germline lookup yields CDR1 LNHDA and CDR2 SQIVND (reference sequence). The CDR3 region is CASVPAGRGEGYGYTF. Here the CDR3 DNA reads TGTGCCAGCGTCCCCGCCGGCCGCGGGGAGGGTTATGGCTACACCTTC. The full variable domain, completed using reference TRBV19 and TRBJ1-2, is DGGITQSPKYLFRKEGQNVTLSCEQNLNHDAMYWYRQDPGQGLRLIYYSQIVNDFQKGDIAEGYSVSREKKESFPLTVTSAQKNPTAFYLCASVPAGRGEGYGYTFGSGTRLTVV.

Turning to this clonotype: This may be a read error: a much more frequent sequence differs by one nucleotide. The chain is built from TRBV7-6 and TRBJ2-2; TRBD1 matches 7 bases. This CDR3 region has 18 residues. The germline gives CDR1 SGHVS, CDR2 FNYEAQ. V was pared by 6 bases and J by 5 bases, with 18 bases of the junction left unmatched. CDR3 nucleotide sequence: TGTGCCAGCAGACCAAGGGGTCGACAGGGCATTAAAACCGGGGAGCTGTTTTTT. Encoded protein: CASRPRGRQGIKTGELFF.

V and J are TRBV4-2 and TRBJ2-4; 8 positions match TRBD2. Germline V gene sequence: CDR1 LGHNA, CDR2 YNFKEQ. The CDR3 is 17 amino acids. After removal of 0 bases from V and 6 bases from J, the junction contained 10 bases not matched to a gene. CDR3 sequence: CASSQEGPGGPGNIQYF. The CDR3 region has the DNA TGTGCCAGCAGCCAAGAAGGACCGGGAGGGCCAGGAAACATTCAGTACTTC.